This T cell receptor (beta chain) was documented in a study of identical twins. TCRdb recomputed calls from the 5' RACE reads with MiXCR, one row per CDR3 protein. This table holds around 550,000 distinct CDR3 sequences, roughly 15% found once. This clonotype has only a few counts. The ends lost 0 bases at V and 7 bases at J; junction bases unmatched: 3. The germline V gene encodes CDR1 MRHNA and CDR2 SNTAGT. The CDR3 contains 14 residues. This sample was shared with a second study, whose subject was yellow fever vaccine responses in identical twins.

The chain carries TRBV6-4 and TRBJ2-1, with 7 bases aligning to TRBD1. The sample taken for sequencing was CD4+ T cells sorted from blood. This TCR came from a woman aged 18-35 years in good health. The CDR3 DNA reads TGTGCCAGCAGTGACTCGGTCAGGGGGAATGAGCAGTTCTTC. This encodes CASSDSVRGNEQFF.